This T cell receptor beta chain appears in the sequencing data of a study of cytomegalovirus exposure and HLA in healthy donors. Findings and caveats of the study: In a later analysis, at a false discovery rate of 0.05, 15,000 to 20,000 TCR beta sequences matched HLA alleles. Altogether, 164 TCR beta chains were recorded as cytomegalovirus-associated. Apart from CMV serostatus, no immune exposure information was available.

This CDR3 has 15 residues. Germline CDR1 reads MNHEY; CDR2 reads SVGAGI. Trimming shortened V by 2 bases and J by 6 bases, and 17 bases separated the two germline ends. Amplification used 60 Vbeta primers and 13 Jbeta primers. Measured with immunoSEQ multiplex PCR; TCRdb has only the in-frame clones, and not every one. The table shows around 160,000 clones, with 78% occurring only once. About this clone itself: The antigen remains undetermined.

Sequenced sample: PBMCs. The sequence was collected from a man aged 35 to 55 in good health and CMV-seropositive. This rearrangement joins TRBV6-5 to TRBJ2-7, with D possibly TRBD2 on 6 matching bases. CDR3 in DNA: TGTGCCAGCAGTTACAGTTCGGTGTTGGGGGGCGAGCAGTACTTC. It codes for CASSYSSVLGGEQYF.